The clone carrying this T cell receptor (beta chain) has a handful of counts. The sample comes from a study of blood T cell repertoires in COVID-19. Overall study context: The United States, Italy and Spain supplied acute and convalescent COVID-19 samples. The analysed material was cDNA or gDNA that came from T cells, B-cell-depleted T cells, or PBMCs.

The authors' processing: Amplification of reference gene primers was used by the study to estimate nucleated cell counts. Profiled with immunoSEQ multiplex PCR; TCRdb holds only in-frame clones, not every one. V and J calls plus clone size are reproduced from that table; the DNA served to infer D and trimming. Counted here are about 100,000 clones, roughly 87% occurring once; the ten biggest clones make up 7% to 9.5%. CDR3 length: 15 residues. CDR1 is MRHNA and CDR2 is SNTAGT in the germline V gene. J gave up 7 bases and V 0 bases, and 2 bases lay outside the gene matches. The sequence came from a man aged 25-45 years in a cohort sampled during active COVID-19. Sequencing was done on a sample of peripheral blood. The J gene is TRBJ1-6, the V gene TRBV6-4, with 8 bases matching TRBD1. CDR3 in amino acids: CASSDSTGVNSPLHF. The CDR3 DNA sequence: TGTGCCAGCAGTGACTCGACAGGGGTGAATTCACCCCTCCACTTT.